The rows below give T cell receptor beta chains drawn from one sample of a study of cytomegalovirus exposure and HLA in healthy donors. Sequencing was performed with immunoSEQ multiplex PCR; in TCRdb, only in-frame clones are kept and a portion is missing. Among more than 80,000 clones listed, about two thirds were seen once. The sequencing input was PBMCs. The receptor source for this set is a female donor in good health and CMV-seronegative. Each CDR3 is given with its conserved first and last residue. D genes are given only for firm matches. Clone size, where shown, is once, few, many, or a class for clones that have expanded.

V gene,D gene,clone size,J gene,CDR3 DNA,CDR3 protein
TRBV28,.,.,TRBJ1-3,TGTGCCAGCAGTTTTGAGGGGGCTGGAAACACCATATATTTT,CASSFEGAGNTIYF
TRBV5-1,.,.,TRBJ2-2,TGCGCCAGCAGCTCCGGACAGCTGAACACCGGGGAGCTGTTTTTT,CASSSGQLNTGELFF
TRBV6-1,TRBD1,.,TRBJ1-2,TGTGCCAGTGTCACAGGGGCCACGGGCTATGGCTACACCTTC,CASVTGATGYGYTF
TRBV4-3,.,.,TRBJ2-7,TGCGCCAGCAGCCAAGACCCCGGGACACCTTCCTACGAGCAGTACTTC,CASSQDPGTPSYEQYF
TRBV11-3,.,few,TRBJ2-3,TGTGCCACCTCTAGCTCTCCTAGGGATACGCAGTATTTT,CATSSSPRDTQYF
TRBV9,TRBD1,.,TRBJ2-7,TGTGCCAGCAGCGCACGGACAGGGGCCTCCTACGAGCAGTACTTC,CASSARTGASYEQYF
TRBV6-5,.,.,TRBJ2-1,TGTGCCAGCAGTTACGGGAGCGACAATGAGCAGTTCTTC,CASSYGSDNEQFF
TRBV6-4,.,.,TRBJ2-3,TGTGCCAGCAGTGACGCTAAATCTAACACAGATACGCAGTATTTT,CASSDAKSNTDTQYF
TRBV30,.,.,TRBJ1-3,TGTGCCTGGACCGTGGGGGCGCCGGGAAACACCATATATTTT,CAWTVGAPGNTIYF
TRBV2,TRBD2,.,TRBJ2-7,TGTGCCAGCAAGAGGGGGTCGGGACTAGTCTCCAACGAGCAGTACTTC,CASKRGSGLVSNEQYF
TRBV19,TRBD2,once,TRBJ2-7,TGTGCCAGTAGTATAGCCGGAAGCGGGAGGGCCTACGAGCAGTACTTC,CASSIAGSGRAYEQYF
TRBV9,.,few,TRBJ2-3,TGTGCCAGCAGCGTAGAGAGGGTAACGGATACGCAGTATTTT,CASSVERVTDTQYF
TRBV19,.,.,TRBJ1-2,TGTGCCAGTAGTGATCGATCAGGGGCCGCGTTCAACTATGGCTACACCTTC,CASSDRSGAAFNYGYTF
TRBV2,.,.,TRBJ2-7,TGTGCCAGCGCCAGGGTTCCCTACGAGCAGTACTTC,CASARVPYEQYF
TRBV29-1,TRBD2,.,TRBJ2-7,TGCAGCGTTGCGACTAGCGGAACCTACGAGCAGTACTTC,CSVATSGTYEQYF
TRBV27,.,.,TRBJ1-4,TGTGCCAGCAGTTCCCTGTCGGCGGGTCGGCATGAAAAATTGTTTTTT,CASSSLSAGRHEKLFF
TRBV7-9,.,.,TRBJ2-4,TGTGCCAGCAGCTTAGCCGGAGGCTACATTCAGTACTTC,CASSLAGGYIQYF
TRBV27,.,.,TRBJ2-3,TGTGCCAGCAGTTTATCGTGGCTAGCCCTCGAGGTGGATACGCAGTATTTT,CASSLSWLALEVDTQYF
TRBV2,.,.,TRBJ2-2,TGTGCCAGCAGTGGGGGGCGGGAGCACACCGGGGAGCTGTTTTTT,CASSGGREHTGELFF
TRBV29-1,TRBD2,few,TRBJ2-5,TGCAGCGTTGTCGGGAGGGCGGGCAGAGAGACCCAGTACTTC,CSVVGRAGRETQYF
TRBV28,.,.,TRBJ2-2,TGTGCCAGCAGTCCTGTTTACACCGGGGAGCTGTTTTTT,CASSPVYTGELFF
TRBV7-7,.,.,TRBJ2-2,TGTGCTAGCAGCTTAGGACAGCCGAACACCGGGGAGCTGTTTTTT,CASSLGQPNTGELFF
TRBV11-2,TRBD2,.,TRBJ2-5,TGTGCCAGCAGCGTTAGCGGGAGGGCCAGTTGGTACGAGACCCAGTACTTC,CASSVSGRASWYETQYF
TRBV5-1,.,.,TRBJ1-1,TGCGCCAGCAGCTTGGCCCCGGGGGGAAACACTGAAGCTTTCTTT,CASSLAPGGNTEAFF
TRBV4-3,TRBD2,few,TRBJ2-2,TGCGCCAGCAGCCAAGCCCTAGTCCAGCGGGAGATTTCCCGATACACCGGGGAGCTGTTTTTT,CASSQALVQREISRYTGELFF
TRBV7-3,TRBD2,once,TRBJ2-3,TGTGCCAGCAGCTTAGCGGGAGGATTCACAGATACGCAGTATTTT,CASSLAGGFTDTQYF
TRBV9,.,.,TRBJ2-3,TGTGCCAGCAGCGGGCACCGGGAGTTAGTTTTGGATACGCAGTATTTT,CASSGHRELVLDTQYF
TRBV21-1,.,.,TRBJ1-5,TGTGCCAGCAGCAAGGCGACAGGCCTAAATCAGCCCCAGCATTTT,CASSKATGLNQPQHF
TRBV6-1,.,.,TRBJ2-7,TGTGCCAGCAGTGAATCGGTCCGGCAGTACTTC,CASSESVRQYF
TRBV27,TRBD1,.,TRBJ1-2,TGTGCCAGCAGTTCCCGGGACAGGGGGTACTATGGCTACACCTTC,CASSSRDRGYYGYTF
TRBV29-1,.,.,TRBJ2-1,TGCAGCGCCCCGGGAAGCTACAATGAGCAGTTCTTC,CSAPGSYNEQFF
TRBV12-5,TRBD1,.,TRBJ1-1,TGTGCTAGTGGCAGGGGGTCGAACACTGAAGCTTTCTTT,CASGRGSNTEAFF
TRBV11-3,TRBD2,.,TRBJ2-5,TGTGCCAGCAGCTTGTTAACTAGCGGGCGTATGTCATATGAGACCCAGTACTTC,CASSLLTSGRMSYETQYF
TRBV6-5,TRBD2,.,TRBJ2-1,TGTGCCAGCAGATCCCGGACTAGCGGTTACAATGAGCAGTTCTTC,CASRSRTSGYNEQFF
TRBV6-6,.,.,TRBJ2-5,TGTGCCAGCAGTTACCCCCCCGGGATTCCCCAAGAGACCCAGTACTTC,CASSYPPGIPQETQYF
TRBV28,.,.,TRBJ1-5,TGTGCCAGCAGTTTCGGGGGGTATAGCAATCAGCCCCAGCATTTT,CASSFGGYSNQPQHF
TRBV14,TRBD1,.,TRBJ2-7,TGTGCCAGCAGCCAGGCGGGACAGGGGAATTACGAGCAGTACTTC,CASSQAGQGNYEQYF
TRBV30,.,few,TRBJ2-7,TGTGCCCTTAGGAGGAGGGGAACGGGGGAGCAGTACTTC,CALRRRGTGEQYF
TRBV11-2,.,.,TRBJ2-7,TGTGCCAGCAGCTTACAGGGTTCGCCCTACGAGCAGTACTTC,CASSLQGSPYEQYF
TRBV7-3,.,.,TRBJ1-1,TGTGCCAGCAGCGAGTTTATTGAAGCTTTCTTT,CASSEFIEAFF
TRBV6-4,.,once,TRBJ2-3,TGTGCCAGCAGTATCGACAGCCACACAGATACGCAGTATTTT,CASSIDSHTDTQYF
TRBV27,TRBD2,.,TRBJ2-7,TGTGCCAGCAGTTTATGGTCTAGCGGGAGCTACGAGCAGTACTTC,CASSLWSSGSYEQYF
TRBV6-5,TRBD1,.,TRBJ1-4,TGTGCCAGCAGTTACGCAGGGGGCAGGGAAAAACTGTTTTTT,CASSYAGGREKLFF
TRBV28,.,once,TRBJ2-7,TGTGCCAGCAGTTTGGGGCACGGAAGAACCTACGAGCAGTACTTC,CASSLGHGRTYEQYF
TRBV2,.,.,TRBJ1-4,TGTGCCAGCAGTGAAGCGTTTTTGGGAGTTGGGGAAAAACTGTTTTTT,CASSEAFLGVGEKLFF
TRBV7-2,.,.,TRBJ2-3,TGTGCCAGCAGCTCCTTAGCTAGTGCAGATACGCAGTATTTT,CASSSLASADTQYF
TRBV11-3,TRBD2,.,TRBJ2-1,TGTGCCAGCAGCATCAGACTAGCGGGTAATGAGCAGTTCTTC,CASSIRLAGNEQFF
TRBV4-3,TRBD2,.,TRBJ2-1,TGCGCCAGCAGCCCCAGGACTAGCGGGAGCACTGAGCAGTTCTTC,CASSPRTSGSTEQFF
TRBV28,.,.,TRBJ2-7,TGTGCCAGCCGAGGGGGTGGCGAGCAGTACTTC,CASRGGGEQYF
TRBV18,TRBD2,.,TRBJ2-1,TGTGCCAGCTCATGGGGCACTAGCGGGAGGGTACAATCCTACAATGAGCAGTTCTTC,CASSWGTSGRVQSYNEQFF
TRBV15,TRBD1,.,TRBJ2-7,TGTGCCACCAGCAGAACTCGGGACAGGGGCCACGAGCAGTACTTC,CATSRTRDRGHEQYF
TRBV23-1,.,.,TRBJ1-4,TGCGCCAGACAACGGGGGGTCCCAACTAATGAAAAACTGTTTTTT,CARQRGVPTNEKLFF
TRBV5-1,TRBD1,.,TRBJ2-3,TGCGCCAGCAGCCCGGGACAGTCCACAGATACGCAGTATTTT,CASSPGQSTDTQYF
TRBV6-1,.,.,TRBJ1-4,TGTGCCAGCAGTTCCCAGGGCTCTAATGAAAAACTGTTTTTT,CASSSQGSNEKLFF
TRBV5-1,TRBD2,once,TRBJ2-5,TGCGCCAGCAGCTTGCGCCTAGCGGCTCGCGAGACCCAGTACTTC,CASSLRLAARETQYF
TRBV5-4,.,.,TRBJ1-1,TGTGCCAGCAGCTTAGGTTCAGGGGCCATGAACACTGAAGCTTTCTTT,CASSLGSGAMNTEAFF
TRBV9,TRBD2,few,TRBJ2-6,TGTGCCAGCAGCAGGACTAGCGGGAGTGTTGGGGCCAACGTCCTGACTTTC,CASSRTSGSVGANVLTF